These 29 T cell receptor beta chains were sequenced from one sample in a study of T cell changes during pregnancy in multiple sclerosis. The data were produced by immunoSEQ multiplex PCR, yet TCRdb's version contains in-frame clones alone and is incomplete. This sample has approximately 48,000 clones, with 91% found just once. Sequenced material: CD8+ T cells from peripheral blood mononuclear cells, taken after pregnancy. These receptors originate from a female donor with multiple sclerosis, enrolled in a pregnancy study.

CDR3 DNA sequence: TGTGCCAGCAGCCCCGGACAGATTAATTCACCCCTCCACTTT. It is translated as CASSPGQINSPLHF. This chain links TRBV5-4 with TRBJ1-6; TRBD1 is a possible D gene (6 bases). The germline V gene has CDR1 SGHNT and CDR2 YYREEE (reference sequence). The CDR3 totals 14 residues. Deletions cut 4 bases from V and 6 bases from J, with 11 bases between.

The gene calls are TRBV9 and TRBJ2-7; 8 bases map to TRBD1. This CDR3 has 15 residues. The V gene's germline CDR1 is SGDLS and CDR2 YYNGEE. The ends lost 3 bases at V and 0 bases at J; junction bases unmatched: 5. The CDR3 here is CASSAKDRDSYEQYF. The CDR3 DNA is TGTGCCAGCAGCGCCAAGGACAGGGACTCCTACGAGCAGTACTTC.

In regard to this clone: A read error is possible here, since a much larger clone lies one base away. V usage is TRBV2 and J usage is TRBJ2-7; tentative D call: TRBD2 (5 bases). Per the germline V gene, CDR1 is SNHLY and CDR2 is FYNNEI. The CDR3 spans 13 residues. The CDR3 DNA follows: TGTGCCAGCAGTTGGACTCTCCCCTACGAGCAGTGCTTC. Its translation: CASSWTLPYEQCF.

The chain employs TRBV6-5 and TRBJ2-7, with TRBD1 as a possible D gene (6 bases). Trimming cost V 1 base and J 2 bases, with 9 bases left between them. CDR1 and CDR2 from the germline V gene are MNHEY and SVGAGI. The CDR3 has 14 amino acids. The CDR3 DNA follows: TGTGCCAGCAGTTACTATCAGGGGACCTACGAGCAGTACTTC. Translating it yields CASSYYQGTYEQYF.

The sample holds one count of this clone. The chain links TRBV6-5 to TRBJ1-1; possible D gene TRBD1, 6 bases. The germline V gene encodes CDR1 MNHEY and CDR2 SVGAGI. Trimming shortened V by 0 bases and J by 4 bases, and 6 bases separated the two germline ends. This CDR3 region has 13 residues. The CDR3 sequence is CASSYSGGTEAFF. As DNA, the CDR3 is TGTGCCAGCAGTTACTCAGGGGGCACTGAAGCTTTCTTT.

The chain uses TRBV7-2 and TRBJ1-3; unclear D gene. The V end lost 6 bases, the J end lost 3 bases, and 15 bases lay between the germline ends. The CDR3 has 15 residues. Germline CDR1 is SGHTA and CDR2 is FQGNSA. CDR3 bases: TGTGCCAGCAGTAAAACGGGGTCAGATGGAAACACCATATATTTT. This encodes CASSKTGSDGNTIYF.

This chain uses TRBV4-2 with TRBJ2-2; TRBD2 matches at 7 bases. The ends lost 4 bases at V and 1 base at J; junction bases unmatched: 15. Germline values: CDR1 LGHNA, CDR2 YNFKEQ. The CDR3 contains 19 residues. The CDR3 DNA reads TGTGCCAGCAGCCTACAAACCCGGGCTAGCGGACAGAACACCGGGGAGCTGTTTTTT. Translation: CASSLQTRASGQNTGELFF.

The J gene is TRBJ1-2, the V gene TRBV19; TRBD1 matches 8 bases. J gave up 5 bases and V 2 bases, and 4 bases lay outside the gene matches. This CDR3 is 14 amino acids long. The germline V gene encodes CDR1 LNHDA and CDR2 SQIVND (reference sequence). The CDR3 bases are TGTGCCAGTAGTATACCGGACAGGGCTTATGGCTACACCTTC. Translating it yields CASSIPDRAYGYTF.

The chain's CDR3 is CASSSARAYGYTF. CDR3 sequence (DNA): TGTGCCAGCAGCTCCGCGAGAGCCTATGGCTACACCTTC. The chain has TRBV5-6 and TRBJ1-2; the D is unclear. This CDR3 region has 13 residues. The V gene's germline CDR1 is SGHDT and CDR2 YYEEEE. V shed 3 bases and J shed 4 bases, with 10 bases lying between them.

V and J are TRBV19 and TRBJ2-1; TRBD1 matches 12 bases. CDR1 and CDR2 from the germline V gene are LNHDA and SQIVND (reference sequence). The CDR3 is made up of 13 amino acids. Unmatched junction bases numbered 3, after V lost 6 bases and J lost 9 bases. The CDR3 DNA is TGTGCCAGTAGCCCGGGACAGGGGGCTGAGCAGTTCTTC. This sequence encodes CASSPGQGAEQFF.

This clone was observed a few times. V usage is TRBV30 and J usage is TRBJ1-1; a possible D gene is TRBD1 (6 bases). CDR3 size: 13 residues. V lost 0 bases to trimming and J lost 6 bases, with 11 bases between them. From germline, CDR1 is GTSNPN and CDR2 SVGIG (reference sequence). DNA of the CDR3: TGTGCCTGGAGTGTTTGGCAGGGGCCTGAAGCTTTCTTT. It translates to CAWSVWQGPEAFF.

The chain couples TRBV6-6 to TRBJ2-7; D possibly corresponds to TRBD2 (5 bases). There are 13 residues in the CDR3. From germline, CDR1 is MNHNY and CDR2 SVGAGI (reference sequence). V lost 0 bases to trimming and J lost 5 bases, with 8 bases between them. Here the CDR3 DNA reads TGTGCCAGCAGTTACTCTCGGGGTCACGAGCAGTACTTC. It encodes CASSYSRGHEQYF.

This chain uses TRBV6-5 with TRBJ1-2, with 8 bases identical to TRBD1. V dropped 4 bases and J dropped 8; count of bases not matched to a gene: 9. CDR3 length: 14 amino acids. The germline gives CDR1 MNHEY, CDR2 SVGAGI. This CDR3 is CASSSQGGAVGYTF. In nucleotides, the CDR3 is TGTGCCAGCAGTTCACAGGGGGGTGCGGTCGGCTACACCTTC.

The CDR3 DNA sequence: TGTGCCAGCAGCTCCGGGACCAGCGGGGATACGCAGTATTTT. It specifies CASSSGTSGDTQYF. V and J are TRBV7-3 and TRBJ2-3; D may be TRBD2 (6 bases). V was trimmed by 4 bases and J by 6 bases, leaving 14 bases between them. Germline values: CDR1 SGHTA, CDR2 FQGTGA. This CDR3 region has 14 residues.

This chain connects TRBV7-3 to TRBJ2-3; TRBD1 might be the D (5 bases). V lost 5 bases and J lost 5, with 17 bases in between. CDR3 length: 15 amino acids. The germline V gene has CDR1 SGHTA and CDR2 FQGTGA. Written as DNA, the CDR3 is TGTGCCAGCAGCCTACTGGGCAGGGTTGAAGATACGCAGTATTTT. Translating it yields CASSLLGRVEDTQYF. Supplemented by reference TRBV7-3 and TRBJ2-3, the full variable domain reads GAGVSQTPSNKVTEKGKYVELRCDPISGHTALYWYRQSLGQGPEFLIYFQGTGAADDSGLPNDRFFAVRPEGSVSTLKIQRTERGDSAVYLCASSLLGRVEDTQYFGPGTRLTVL.

The chain uses TRBV27 and TRBJ2-3; TRBD2 agrees at 7 bases. J lost 2 bases, V lost 1 base, and 12 bases had no gene match. CDR3 length: 18 residues. The germline V gene has CDR1 MNHEY and CDR2 SMNVEV (reference sequence). The CDR3 is CASSLLFASGKFTDTQYF. The CDR3 DNA reads TGTGCCAGCAGTTTATTATTCGCTAGCGGCAAATTCACAGATACGCAGTATTTT.

The chain has TRBV4-1 and TRBJ2-1, with TRBD2 identical over 8 bases. This CDR3 is 16 amino acids long. Germline assignment: CDR1 MGHRA and CDR2 YSYEKL. Trimming took 1 base from V and 7 from J; bases not matched to a gene: 9. The CDR3 loop reads CASSQGRGGEWNEQFF. CDR3 bases: TGCGCCAGCAGCCAAGGCCGGGGGGGGGAGTGGAATGAGCAGTTCTTC.

The V and J genes are TRBV7-9 and TRBJ1-1; D uncertain. V lost 3 bases and J lost 1, with 12 bases in between. The CDR3 has 15 residues. Germline V gene lookup returns CDR1 SEHNR and CDR2 FQNEAQ (reference sequence). The CDR3 DNA reads TGTGCCAGCAGCTTTGACATGTCGGCGAACACTGAAGCTTTCTTT. This translates into CASSFDMSANTEAFF.

The chain has TRBV9 and TRBJ1-3; weak D call: TRBD1 (5 bases). The CDR3 is 15 amino acids. Trimming pared 0 bases from V and 4 bases from J, leaving 11 bases between. Germline loops: CDR1 SGDLS, CDR2 YYNGEE. In DNA, the CDR3 is TGTGCCAGCAGCGTAGATGGAGGGGACGGAAACACCATATATTTT. Amino acid sequence: CASSVDGGDGNTIYF.

The chain is built from TRBV27 and TRBJ1-1, with D perhaps matching TRBD1 (6 bases). CDR1 and CDR2 (germline): MNHEY, SMNVEV (reference sequence). V was clipped by 7 bases and J by 4 bases, with 19 bases between them. This CDR3 is built from 15 residues. The CDR3: CASTSDTGSITEAFF. The CDR3 DNA sequence: TGTGCCAGCACCTCAGACACAGGGTCAATCACTGAAGCTTTCTTT.

V usage is TRBV9 and J usage is TRBJ1-2; 12 bases match TRBD1. The CDR3 runs 16 residues. V lost 0 bases to trimming and J lost 5 bases; unmatched junction nucleotides: 5. Germline lookup yields CDR1 SGDLS and CDR2 YYNGEE. The CDR3 is CASSVGGQGAGYGYTF. The CDR3 DNA reads as TGTGCCAGCAGCGTAGGGGGACAGGGGGCTGGGTATGGCTACACCTTC. The whole variable domain, remainder taken from reference TRBV9 and TRBJ1-2, is DSGVTQTPKHLITATGQRVTLRCSPRSGDLSVYWYQQSLDQGLQFLIQYYNGEERAKGNILERFSAQQFPDLHSELNLSSLELGDSALYFCASSVGGQGAGYGYTFGSGTRLTVV.

This clone came up once. The V gene is TRBV2, the J gene TRBJ2-7, with D possibly being TRBD2 (5 bases). The CDR3 totals 12 residues. Between the trimmed V and J ends, which lost 5 bases and 5 bases, there was a span of 10 bases. In germline, CDR1 is SNHLY, CDR2 FYNNEI. CDR3 sequence: CASSRGPHEQYF. CDR3 coding DNA: TGTGCCAGCAGTCGAGGGCCCCACGAGCAGTACTTC.

The rearrangement links TRBV27 to TRBJ2-7; 7 positions agree with TRBD2. V gave up 2 bases and J gave up 4 bases; unmatched junction bases: 5. The germline gives CDR1 MNHEY, CDR2 SMNVEV (reference sequence). The CDR3 is 14 residues long. CDR3 bases: TGTGCCAGCAGTTTAGCGGGAGCTAAATACGAGCAGTACTTC. Translated: CASSLAGAKYEQYF.

The gene calls are TRBV5-8 and TRBJ1-2, with TRBD1 matching 9 bases. Trimming removed 4 bases from V and 4 bases from J; junction bases left unmatched: 14. CDR1 is SGHTS, CDR2 YDEGEE, per germline. The CDR3 runs to 17 residues. Written as DNA, the CDR3 is TGTGCCAGCAGCCCCAATCCTCAGGGGACAGGGTCCTATGGCTACACCTTC. Its protein product is CASSPNPQGTGSYGYTF.

The genes are TRBV10-3 and TRBJ2-3; D is perhaps TRBD1 (6 bases). CDR1 is ENHRY, CDR2 SYGVKD, per germline. The ends were cut back, 3 bases at V and 0 bases at J, with 10 bases in the middle. The length of the CDR3 is 15 residues. The DNA of the CDR3 is TGTGCCATCAGTGATACAGGGTCTAGCACAGATACGCAGTATTTT. Translating gives CAISDTGSSTDTQYF.

The chain combines TRBV7-9 with TRBJ1-3, with TRBD1 matching over 10 bases. CDR3 length equals 18 residues. Germline loops: CDR1 SEHNR, CDR2 FQNEAQ (reference sequence). V lost 2 bases and J lost 6; bases outside the gene matches: 13. CDR3 region: CASSLPLGQGIIENTIYF. The CDR3 DNA sequence: TGTGCCAGCAGCTTACCACTGGGACAGGGGATTATTGAAAACACCATATATTTT.

V and J are TRBV5-4 and TRBJ1-1; 10 bases fit TRBD1. The CDR3 extends over 15 amino acids. The germline V gene has CDR1 SGHNT and CDR2 YYREEE (reference sequence). Germline trimming cut 1 base from V and 4 bases from J; bases unmatched to any gene: 4. The CDR3 loop reads CASSLRQGARTEAFF. CDR3 nucleotide sequence: TGTGCCAGCAGCTTGAGACAGGGGGCGCGCACTGAAGCTTTCTTT.

V gene TRBV27 combines with J gene TRBJ2-1; 8 bases fit TRBD2. In germline, CDR1 is MNHEY, CDR2 SMNVEV (reference sequence). This CDR3 contains 16 residues. After removal of 3 bases from V and 3 bases from J, the junction contained 7 bases not matched to a gene. The CDR3 protein is CASSFIPGLDYNEQFF. In DNA, the CDR3 is TGTGCCAGCAGTTTTATACCGGGACTAGACTACAATGAGCAGTTCTTC.

A single count supports this clone. V and J are TRBV7-2 and TRBJ2-1, with 14 positions matching TRBD2. This CDR3 has 16 amino acids. Trimming cost V 5 bases and J 6 bases; bases outside gene matches: 6. Germline values: CDR1 SGHTA, CDR2 FQGNSA. The CDR3 here is CASSERTSGRLNEQFF. Written as DNA, the CDR3 is TGTGCCAGCAGCGAGCGGACTAGCGGGAGGCTCAATGAGCAGTTCTTC.